This T cell receptor (beta chain) was recorded in a study of regulatory T cells in long-lasting Graves disease. Study observations and caveats: Researchers examined only peripheral blood and not thyroid tissue. Persistent patients shared more public clonotypes (about 2,600) than new patients (approximately 1,000). Accuracy was perhaps lowered by the small sample size. Favored usage of TRBV28, TRBJ1-2 and TRBJ2-5 was recorded in persistent disease.

V lost 3 bases and J 0 bases, leaving 7 bases between the germline ends. CDR3 length: 14 residues. Looked up from germline, CDR1 is SEHNR and CDR2 is FQNEAQ (reference sequence). Arm-PCR of CDR3 regions with iRepertoire HTBI primers generated TCR beta libraries. TCRdb re-derived calls from the multiplex PCR reads in MiXCR, one entry per CDR3 protein. The repertoire includes a few hundred thousand distinct CDR3 sequences, around 18% of them detected once, and 22% sits in the top ten. Time point noted: newly diagnosed GD, antithyroid drugs for less than 3 months. Preparation of the TCR library used RNA extracted from PBMCs. At least ten counts were recorded for this clonotype. Its antigen is unidentified.

J is TRBJ2-3 and V is TRBV7-9; unclear D gene. This sequence was found in a female donor with Graves disease. The sample consisted of peripheral blood mononuclear cells (PBMCs), taken at new diagnosis, from a patient treated with antithyroid drugs. The CDR3 protein is CASSFMASTDTQYF. CDR3 nucleotides: TGTGCCAGCAGCTTCATGGCCAGCACAGATACGCAGTATTTT.